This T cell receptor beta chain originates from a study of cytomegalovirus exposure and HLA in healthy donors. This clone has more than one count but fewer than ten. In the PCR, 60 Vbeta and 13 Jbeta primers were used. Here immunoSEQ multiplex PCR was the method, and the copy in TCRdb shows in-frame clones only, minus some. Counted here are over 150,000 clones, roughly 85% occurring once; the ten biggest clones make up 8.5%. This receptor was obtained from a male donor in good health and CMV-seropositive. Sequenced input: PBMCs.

The CDR3, as DNA: TGCAGCGGGAGTAGGCAACGTGAAGCTTTCTTT. The encoded protein is CSGSRQREAFF. This sequence joins TRBV20-1 and TRBJ1-1; unclear D gene. Germline V gene data show CDR1 as DFQATT and CDR2 as SNEGSKA (reference sequence). CDR3 size: 11 residues.